This T cell receptor beta chain was identified during a study of OX40 agonist ivuxolimab in advanced cancers. The CDR3 has 14 amino acids. Germline assignment: CDR1 MNHEY and CDR2 SVGAGI. V was pared by 5 bases and J by 6 bases, with 16 bases between. The method was immunoSEQ multiplex PCR; TCRdb's version includes in-frame clones alone and lacks a portion of them. The sample carries 50,000 to 70,000 clones, 65% to 85% recorded once. The specimen was CD4+ or CD8+ T cells sorted from blood, collected in a trial of the OX40 agonist ivuxolimab. This chain links TRBV6-5 with TRBJ1-2; perhaps TRBD1 as D (5 bases). The receptor was isolated from an adult with an advanced solid tumor such as melanoma, head and neck, liver or kidney cancer. Here the CDR3 reads CASSSRRRGNGYTF. CDR3 in DNA: TGTGCCAGCAGTAGCAGACGCCGGGGCAATGGCTACACCTTC.